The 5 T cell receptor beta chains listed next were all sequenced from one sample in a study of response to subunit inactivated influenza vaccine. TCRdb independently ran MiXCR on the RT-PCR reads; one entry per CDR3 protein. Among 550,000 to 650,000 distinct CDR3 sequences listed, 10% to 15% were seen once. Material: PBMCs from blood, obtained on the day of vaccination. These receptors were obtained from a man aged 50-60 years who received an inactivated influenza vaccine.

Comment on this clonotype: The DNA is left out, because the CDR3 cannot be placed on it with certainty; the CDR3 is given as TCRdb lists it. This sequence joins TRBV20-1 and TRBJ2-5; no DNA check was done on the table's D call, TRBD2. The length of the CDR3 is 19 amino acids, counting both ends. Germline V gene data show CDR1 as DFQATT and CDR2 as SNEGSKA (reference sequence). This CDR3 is CSGFGTDLEREFFGETQYF.

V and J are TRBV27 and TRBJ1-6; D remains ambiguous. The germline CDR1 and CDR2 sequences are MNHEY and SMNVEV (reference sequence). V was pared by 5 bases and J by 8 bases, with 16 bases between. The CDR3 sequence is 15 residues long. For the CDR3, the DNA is TGTGCCAGCAGTCCATCTACTCATGGGGATTCACCCCTCCACTTT. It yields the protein CASSPSTHGDSPLHF.

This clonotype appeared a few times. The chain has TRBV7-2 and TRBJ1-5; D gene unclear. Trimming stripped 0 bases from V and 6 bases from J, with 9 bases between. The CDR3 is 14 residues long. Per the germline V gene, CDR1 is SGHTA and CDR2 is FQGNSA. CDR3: CASSLAGRSQPQHF. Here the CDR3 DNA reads TGTGCCAGCAGCTTAGCGGGGAGAAGTCAGCCCCAGCATTTT.

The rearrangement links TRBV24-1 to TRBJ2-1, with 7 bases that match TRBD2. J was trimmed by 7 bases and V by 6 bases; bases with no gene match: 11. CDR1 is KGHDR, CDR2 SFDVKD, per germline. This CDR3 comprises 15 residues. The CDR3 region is CATSPTGGPQNEQFF. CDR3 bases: TGTGCCACCAGTCCAACGGGGGGACCACAAAATGAGCAGTTCTTC.

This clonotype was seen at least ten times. In DNA, the CDR3 is TGCGCCAGCAGCTTGGGACAGGGATTACACTCCTACAATGAGCAGTTCTTC. Its protein product is CASSLGQGLHSYNEQFF. The chain uses TRBV5-1 and TRBJ2-1; 7 bases align to TRBD1. Germline values: CDR1 SGHRS, CDR2 YFSETQ. This CDR3 has 17 amino acids. Losses at the gene ends were 0 bases for V and 0 bases for J; bases not matched to a gene: 6.